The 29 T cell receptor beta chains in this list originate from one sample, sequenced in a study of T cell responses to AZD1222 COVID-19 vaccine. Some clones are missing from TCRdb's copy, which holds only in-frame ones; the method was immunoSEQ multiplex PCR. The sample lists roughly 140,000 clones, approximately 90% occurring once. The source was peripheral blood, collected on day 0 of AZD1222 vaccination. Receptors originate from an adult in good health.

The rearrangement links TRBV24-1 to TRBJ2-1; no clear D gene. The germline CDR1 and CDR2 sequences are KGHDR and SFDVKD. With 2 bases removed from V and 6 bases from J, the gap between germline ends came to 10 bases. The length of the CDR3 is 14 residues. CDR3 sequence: CATSDWRQPNEQFF. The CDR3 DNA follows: TGTGCCACCAGTGATTGGCGGCAGCCCAATGAGCAGTTCTTC.

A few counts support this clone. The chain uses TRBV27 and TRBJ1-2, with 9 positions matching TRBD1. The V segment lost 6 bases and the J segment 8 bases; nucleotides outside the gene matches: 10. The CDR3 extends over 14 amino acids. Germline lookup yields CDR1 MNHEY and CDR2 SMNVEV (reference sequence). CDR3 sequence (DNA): TGTGCCAGCAGCCTGGGACAGGGCATTGGAGGCTACACCTTC. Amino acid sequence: CASSLGQGIGGYTF.

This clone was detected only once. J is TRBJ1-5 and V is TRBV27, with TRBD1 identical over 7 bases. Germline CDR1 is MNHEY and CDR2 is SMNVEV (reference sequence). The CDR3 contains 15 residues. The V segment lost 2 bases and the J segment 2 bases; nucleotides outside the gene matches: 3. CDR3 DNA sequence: TGTGCCAGCAGTTTAAGGGGGCGTGGCAATCAGCCCCAGCATTTT. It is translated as CASSLRGRGNQPQHF.

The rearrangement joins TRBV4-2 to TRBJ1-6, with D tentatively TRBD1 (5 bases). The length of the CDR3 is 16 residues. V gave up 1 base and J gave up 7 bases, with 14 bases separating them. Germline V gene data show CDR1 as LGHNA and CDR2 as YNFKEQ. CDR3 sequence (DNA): TGTGCCAGCAGCCAAGCCCCGGGCGGGGGAAATTCACCCCTCCACTTT. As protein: CASSQAPGGGNSPLHF.

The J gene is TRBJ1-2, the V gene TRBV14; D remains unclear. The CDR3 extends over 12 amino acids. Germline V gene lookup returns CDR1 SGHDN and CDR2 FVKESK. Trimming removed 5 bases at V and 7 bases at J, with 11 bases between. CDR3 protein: CASSGLRFGYTF. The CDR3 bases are TGTGCCAGCAGCGGTCTAAGGTTTGGCTACACCTTC.

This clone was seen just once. This CDR3 reads CATSRDRQRETQYF. The CDR3 coding sequence is TGTGCCACCAGCAGAGATAGGCAACGAGAGACCCAGTACTTC. The chain joins TRBV15 to TRBJ2-5, with unresolved D. Germline V gene sequence: CDR1 LNHNV, CDR2 YYDKDF (reference sequence). The CDR3 is 14 amino acids. V was cut by 0 bases and J by 4 bases, with 9 bases left in between.

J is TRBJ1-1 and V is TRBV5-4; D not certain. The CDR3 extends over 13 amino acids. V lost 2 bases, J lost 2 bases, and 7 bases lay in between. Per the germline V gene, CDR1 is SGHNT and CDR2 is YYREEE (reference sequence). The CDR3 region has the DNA TGTGCCAGCAGCTTTGGGCGAAACACTGAAGCTTTCTTT. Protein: CASSFGRNTEAFF.

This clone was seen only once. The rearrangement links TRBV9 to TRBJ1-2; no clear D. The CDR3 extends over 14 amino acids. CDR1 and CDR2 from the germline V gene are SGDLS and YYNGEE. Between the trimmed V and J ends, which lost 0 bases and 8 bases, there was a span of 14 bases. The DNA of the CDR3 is TGTGCCAGCAGCGTAGAGTCATGGGGAGGAGGCTACACCTTC. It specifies CASSVESWGGGYTF.

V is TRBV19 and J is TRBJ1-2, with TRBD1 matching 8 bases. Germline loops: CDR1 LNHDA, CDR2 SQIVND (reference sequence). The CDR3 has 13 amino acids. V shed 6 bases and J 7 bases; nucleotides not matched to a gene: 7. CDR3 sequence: CASSRQGAPGYTF. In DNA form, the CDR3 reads TGTGCCAGTAGCCGGCAGGGGGCGCCTGGCTACACCTTC.

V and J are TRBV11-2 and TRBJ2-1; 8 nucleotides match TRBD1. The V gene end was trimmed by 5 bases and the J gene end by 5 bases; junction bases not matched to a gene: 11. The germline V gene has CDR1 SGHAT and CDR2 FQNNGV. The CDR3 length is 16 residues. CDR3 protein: CASSRLGTGGDNEQFF. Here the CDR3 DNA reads TGTGCCAGCAGCCGCCTCGGGACAGGCGGGGACAATGAGCAGTTCTTC.

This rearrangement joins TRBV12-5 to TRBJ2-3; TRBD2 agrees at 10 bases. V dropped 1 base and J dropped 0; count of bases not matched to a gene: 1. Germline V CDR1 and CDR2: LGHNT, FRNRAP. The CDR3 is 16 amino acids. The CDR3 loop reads CASGLGLAGSTDTQYF. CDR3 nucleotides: TGTGCTAGTGGTTTGGGACTAGCGGGTAGCACAGATACGCAGTATTTT. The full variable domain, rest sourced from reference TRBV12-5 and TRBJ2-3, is DARVTQTPRHKVTEMGQEVTMRCQPILGHNTVFWYRQTMMQGLELLAYFRNRAPLDDSGMPKDRFSAEMPDATLATLKIQPSEPRDSAVYFCASGLGLAGSTDTQYFGPGTRLTVL.

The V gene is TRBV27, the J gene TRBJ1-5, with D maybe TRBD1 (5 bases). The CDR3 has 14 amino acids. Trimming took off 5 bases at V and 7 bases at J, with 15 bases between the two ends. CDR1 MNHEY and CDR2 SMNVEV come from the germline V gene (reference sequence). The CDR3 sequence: CASSRLGEYQPQHF. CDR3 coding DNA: TGTGCCAGCAGTCGGCTAGGGGAGTACCAGCCCCAGCATTTT.

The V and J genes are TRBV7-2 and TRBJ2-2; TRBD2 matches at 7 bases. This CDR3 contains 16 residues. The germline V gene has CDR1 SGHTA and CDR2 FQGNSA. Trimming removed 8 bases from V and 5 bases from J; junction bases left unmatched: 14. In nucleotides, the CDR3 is TGTGCCAGCCTAAAAGAAGGAGGGAGGGGAACCGGGGAGCTGTTTTTT. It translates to CASLKEGGRGTGELFF.

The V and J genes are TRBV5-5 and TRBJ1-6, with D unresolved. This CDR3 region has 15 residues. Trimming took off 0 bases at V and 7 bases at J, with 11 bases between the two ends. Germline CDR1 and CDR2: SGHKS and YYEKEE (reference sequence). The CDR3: CASSLGTARNSPLHF. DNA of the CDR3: TGTGCCAGCAGCTTGGGGACCGCGCGGAATTCACCCCTCCACTTT.

CDR3 sequence reads: CATSDPERGSGELFF. For the CDR3, the DNA is TGTGCCACCAGTGATCCGGAACGTGGGTCCGGGGAGCTGTTTTTT. The rearrangement uses TRBV24-1 and TRBJ2-2; D gene uncertain. Germline-derived CDR1 and CDR2 are KGHDR and SFDVKD. Trimming pared 3 bases from V and 6 bases from J, leaving 13 bases between. This CDR3 has 15 amino acids.

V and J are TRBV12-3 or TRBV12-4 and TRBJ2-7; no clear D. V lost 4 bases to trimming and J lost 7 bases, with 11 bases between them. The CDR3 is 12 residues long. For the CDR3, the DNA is TGTGCCAGCAGTTCATCATGGCGGGAGCAGTACTTC. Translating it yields CASSSSWREQYF.

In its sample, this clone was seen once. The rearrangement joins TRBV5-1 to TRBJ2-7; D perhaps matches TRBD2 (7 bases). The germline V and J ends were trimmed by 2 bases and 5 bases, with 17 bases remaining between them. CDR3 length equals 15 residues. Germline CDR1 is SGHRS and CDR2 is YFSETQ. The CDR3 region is CASSLIGGGRNEQYF. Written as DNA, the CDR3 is TGCGCCAGCAGCTTAATAGGGGGAGGGAGAAACGAGCAGTACTTC.

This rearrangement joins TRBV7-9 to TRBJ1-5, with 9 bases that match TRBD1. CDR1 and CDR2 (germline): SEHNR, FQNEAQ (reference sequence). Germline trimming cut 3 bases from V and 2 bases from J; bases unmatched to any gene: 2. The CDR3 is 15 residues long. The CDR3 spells CASSFGTGRNQPQHF. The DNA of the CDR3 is TGTGCCAGCAGCTTCGGGACAGGGCGCAATCAGCCCCAGCATTTT.

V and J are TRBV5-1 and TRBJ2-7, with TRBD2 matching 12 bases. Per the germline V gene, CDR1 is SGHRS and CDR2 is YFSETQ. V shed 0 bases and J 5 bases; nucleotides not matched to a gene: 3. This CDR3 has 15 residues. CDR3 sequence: CASSLGLAGAHEQYF. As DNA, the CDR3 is TGCGCCAGCAGCTTGGGACTAGCGGGGGCTCACGAGCAGTACTTC.

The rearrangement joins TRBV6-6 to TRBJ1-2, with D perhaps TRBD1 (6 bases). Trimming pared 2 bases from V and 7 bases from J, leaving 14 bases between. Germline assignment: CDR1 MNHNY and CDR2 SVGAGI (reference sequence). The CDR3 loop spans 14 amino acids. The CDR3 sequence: CASSYVTGRSGYTF. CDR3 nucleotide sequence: TGTGCCAGCAGTTACGTTACAGGGAGGTCTGGCTACACCTTC.

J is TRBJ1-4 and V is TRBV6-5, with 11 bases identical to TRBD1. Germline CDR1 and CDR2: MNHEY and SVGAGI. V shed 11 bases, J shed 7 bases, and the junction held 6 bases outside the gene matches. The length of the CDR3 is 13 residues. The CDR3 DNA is TGTGCCGGGCCGGGACAGGGGGGTGAAAAACTGTTTTTT. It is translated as CAGPGQGGEKLFF.

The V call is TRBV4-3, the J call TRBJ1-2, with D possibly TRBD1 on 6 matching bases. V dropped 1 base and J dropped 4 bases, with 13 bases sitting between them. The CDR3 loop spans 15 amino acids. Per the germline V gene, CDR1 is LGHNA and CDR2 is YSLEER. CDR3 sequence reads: CASSQGLRGAYGYTF. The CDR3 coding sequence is TGCGCCAGCAGCCAAGGTCTGCGGGGGGCCTATGGCTACACCTTC.

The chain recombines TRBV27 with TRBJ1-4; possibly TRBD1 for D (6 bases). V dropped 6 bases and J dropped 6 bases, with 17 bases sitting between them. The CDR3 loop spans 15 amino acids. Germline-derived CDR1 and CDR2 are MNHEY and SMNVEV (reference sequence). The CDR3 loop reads CASRPEGGGDEKLFF. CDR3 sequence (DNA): TGTGCCAGCAGACCGGAAGGGGGAGGGGATGAAAAACTGTTTTTT.

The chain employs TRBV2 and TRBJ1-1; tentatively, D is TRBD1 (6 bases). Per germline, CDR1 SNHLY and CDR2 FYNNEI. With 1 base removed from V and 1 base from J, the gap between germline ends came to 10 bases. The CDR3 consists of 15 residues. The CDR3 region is CASSEVRGENTEAFF. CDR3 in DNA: TGTGCCAGCAGTGAAGTTAGGGGGGAGAACACTGAAGCTTTCTTT.

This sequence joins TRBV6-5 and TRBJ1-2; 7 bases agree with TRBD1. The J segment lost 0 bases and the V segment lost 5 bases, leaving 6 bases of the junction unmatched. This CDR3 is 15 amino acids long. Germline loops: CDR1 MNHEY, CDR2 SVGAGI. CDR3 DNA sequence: TGTGCCAGCAGTCTTGGGGACAGAACTAACTATGGCTACACCTTC. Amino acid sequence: CASSLGDRTNYGYTF.

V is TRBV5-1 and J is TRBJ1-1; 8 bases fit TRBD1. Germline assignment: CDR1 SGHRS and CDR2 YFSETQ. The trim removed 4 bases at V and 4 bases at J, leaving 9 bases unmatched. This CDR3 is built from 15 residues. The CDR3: CASSPPGGWGTEAFF. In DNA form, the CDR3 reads TGCGCCAGCAGCCCCCCAGGGGGCTGGGGCACTGAAGCTTTCTTT.

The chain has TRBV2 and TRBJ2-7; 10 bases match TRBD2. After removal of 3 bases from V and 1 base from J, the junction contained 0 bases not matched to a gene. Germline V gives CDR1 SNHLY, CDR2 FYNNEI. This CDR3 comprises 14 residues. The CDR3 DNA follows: TGTGCCAGCAGTGAGGGACTAGCGTCCTACGAGCAGTACTTC. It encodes CASSEGLASYEQYF.

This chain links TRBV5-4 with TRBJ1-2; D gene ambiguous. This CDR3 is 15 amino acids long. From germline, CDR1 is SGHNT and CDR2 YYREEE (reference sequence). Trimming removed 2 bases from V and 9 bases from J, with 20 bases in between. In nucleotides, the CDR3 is TGTGCCAGCAGCTTAGGGTCTAGGCAGAGAATGAGCTACACCTTC. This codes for CASSLGSRQRMSYTF.

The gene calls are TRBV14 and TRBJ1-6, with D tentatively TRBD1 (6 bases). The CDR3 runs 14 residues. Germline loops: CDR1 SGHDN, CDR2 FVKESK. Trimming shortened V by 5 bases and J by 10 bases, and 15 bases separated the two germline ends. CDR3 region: CASSETGQVSPLHF. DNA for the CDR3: TGTGCCAGCAGCGAAACAGGGCAGGTCTCACCCCTCCACTTT. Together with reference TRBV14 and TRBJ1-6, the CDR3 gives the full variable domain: EAGVTQFPSHSVIEKGQTVTLRCDPISGHDNLYWYRRVMGKEIKFLLHFVKESKQDESGMPNNRFLAERTGGTYSTLKVQPAELEDSGVYFCASSETGQVSPLHFGNGTRLTVT.